This T cell receptor beta chain stems from a study of CD8 T cells in ankylosing spondylitis. Scientists made TCR beta libraries using quantitative 5'-RACE with molecular barcodes. From the 5' RACE reads, TCRdb called clonotypes with MiXCR, one entry per CDR3 protein. The sample carries a few hundred thousand distinct CDR3 sequences, 6.5% to 10% recorded once. The V gene's germline CDR1 is DFQATT and CDR2 SNEGSKA (reference sequence). The length of the CDR3 is 14 residues. The J segment lost 4 bases and the V segment lost 6 bases, leaving 5 bases of the junction unmatched. This clonotype was detected only a few times. The antigen remains unidentified. Study-wide results and limits: Significant enrichment of disease-linked clones was reported in matched ankylosing spondylitis synovial fluid. As for the disease-linked clones, they showed a CD8+ phenotype and occurred at relatively low frequencies in peripheral blood. Ankylosing spondylitis blood appeared to carry a characteristic TCR beta motif of roughly 8 highly homologous variants.

Sequencing was carried out using blood, either unsorted or a sorted T cell fraction (not recorded which). This sequence joins TRBV20-1 and TRBJ2-6; 8 bases align to TRBD2. This receptor was obtained from a male donor with ankylosing spondylitis. As DNA, the CDR3 is TGCAGTGCCTCAGCGGGGGCCGGGGCCAACGTCCTGACTTTC. It codes for CSASAGAGANVLTF.